Included here is one TCR beta chain sequence, with context. Its target is unknown. This sample stems from a study of T cell responses to AZD1222 COVID-19 vaccine. Study context: Pooled samples include second doses given at about 4 or 12 weeks.

CDR1 is MDHEN and CDR2 is SYDVKM in the germline V gene. Trimming cost V 6 bases and J 6 bases, with 23 bases left between them. This CDR3 is 16 amino acids long. TCRdb keeps only in-frame clones here, not all; method: immunoSEQ multiplex PCR. The sample includes roughly 97,000 clones, around nine tenths seen only once; the top ten take 2.5% to 3.5%. Study-level findings and limits: A mostly white British donor set with more females was recruited, and clonal diversity was possibly underestimated.

The chain joins TRBV28 to TRBJ1-2, with a possible D match to TRBD1 (6 bases). This receptor was obtained from an adult in good health. The sample here was peripheral blood, taken on day 0 of AZD1222 vaccination. This CDR3 is CASSKDFSTGNDGYTF. DNA of the CDR3: TGTGCCAGCAGCAAAGACTTCTCCACAGGGAACGATGGCTACACCTTC.